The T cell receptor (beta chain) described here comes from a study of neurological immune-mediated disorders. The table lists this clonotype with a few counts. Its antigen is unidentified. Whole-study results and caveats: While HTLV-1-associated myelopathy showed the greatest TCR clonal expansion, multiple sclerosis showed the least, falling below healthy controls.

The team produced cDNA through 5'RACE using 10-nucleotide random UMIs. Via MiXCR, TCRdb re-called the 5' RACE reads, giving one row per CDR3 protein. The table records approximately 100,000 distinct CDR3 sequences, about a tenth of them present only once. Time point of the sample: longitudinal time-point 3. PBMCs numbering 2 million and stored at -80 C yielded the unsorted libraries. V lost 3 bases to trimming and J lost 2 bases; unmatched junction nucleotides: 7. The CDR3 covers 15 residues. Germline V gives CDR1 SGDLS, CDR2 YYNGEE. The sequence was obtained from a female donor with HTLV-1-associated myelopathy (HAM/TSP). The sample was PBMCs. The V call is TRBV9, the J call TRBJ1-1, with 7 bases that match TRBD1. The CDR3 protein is CASSGQGIGNTEAFF. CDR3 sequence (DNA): TGTGCCAGCAGCGGACAGGGAATAGGAAACACTGAAGCTTTCTTT.